The present TCR beta chain was sequenced within a study of T cells in Graves' hyperthyroidism and ophthalmopathy. Authors of the study amplified TCR beta CDR3 regions from RNA transcripts. The TCR CDR3 first-round RT-PCR relied on the HTBI primer set. TCRdb re-called the multiplex PCR reads with MiXCR, one entry per CDR3 protein. The sample yields 550,000 to 650,000 distinct CDR3 sequences, around 15% seen once. This CDR3 has 17 amino acids. V was cut by 4 bases and J by 0 bases, with 17 bases left in between. Germline-derived CDR1 and CDR2 are SGHTS and YDEGEE. Each patient was aged 18 to 65 and had newly diagnosed hyperthyroidism of under 2 months' duration. Overall study findings and caveats: A model using 13 V-J features told ophthalmopathy apart from stable hyperthyroidism. Most thyroid clonotypes with frequency above 0.001 were detected in blood.

Comment on this clonotype: Its antigen is not identified.

The specimen was blood. This TCR came from a middle-aged woman with Graves' hyperthyroidism. The gene calls are TRBV5-8 and TRBJ1-5, with D tentatively TRBD1 (6 bases). The CDR3 DNA follows: TGTGCCAGCAGCCTCCATTTGGGGGCGGATAGCAATCAGCCCCAGCATTTT. It is translated as CASSLHLGADSNQPQHF.